The 7 T cell receptor beta chains reported below all come from one sample, sequenced in a study of neurological immune-mediated disorders. MiXCR, run by TCRdb on the 5' RACE reads, gives a single entry per CDR3 protein. The sample records roughly 36,000 distinct CDR3 sequences, about 7% being singletons. The sequencing input was CD4+ T cells from blood. These receptors originate from a man aged 45 to 65 in good health.

The sample holds many counts of this clonotype. J is TRBJ1-6 and V is TRBV20-1, with 9 nucleotides matching TRBD1. This CDR3 has 14 amino acids. The germline V gene has CDR1 DFQATT and CDR2 SNEGSKA (reference sequence). Trimming cost V 1 base and J 5 bases; bases outside gene matches: 0. The CDR3 loop reads CSARGTGDNSPLHF. The CDR3 DNA is TGCAGTGCTAGAGGGACAGGGGATAATTCACCCCTCCACTTT.

The table lists this clonotype with many counts. This chain joins TRBV6-2 or TRBV6-3 and TRBJ2-5; TRBD2 might be the D (6 bases). With 4 bases removed from V and 4 bases from J, the gap between germline ends came to 13 bases. Germline CDR1 is MNHEY and CDR2 is SVGEGT. This CDR3 spans 14 amino acids. CDR3 bases: TGTGCCAGCAGTTGGGGGAGGAGAGGAGAGACCCAGTACTTC. The encoded protein is CASSWGRRGETQYF.

There are many counts of this clonotype. The chain couples TRBV27 to TRBJ2-1, with 10 bases fitting TRBD2. Germline loops: CDR1 MNHEY, CDR2 SMNVEV (reference sequence). CDR3 length: 15 amino acids. Trimming cost V 3 bases and J 6 bases; bases outside gene matches: 5. CDR3 in amino acids: CASSFPSGSTNEQFF. CDR3 DNA: TGTGCCAGCAGTTTTCCTAGCGGGAGTACCAATGAGCAGTTCTTC.

This clonotype was recorded many times. This chain connects TRBV10-3 to TRBJ2-7; 7 nucleotides align to TRBD2. The V gene end was trimmed by 3 bases and the J gene end by 0 bases; junction bases not matched to a gene: 8. Germline CDR1 is ENHRY and CDR2 is SYGVKD. The CDR3 spans 16 residues. CDR3 sequence (DNA): TGTGCCATCAGTGAAGGTCCTAGCGGTAGCTCCTACGAGCAGTACTTC. Amino acids: CAISEGPSGSSYEQYF.

This clonotype has at least ten counts. The chain combines TRBV28 with TRBJ1-3, with D unresolved. This CDR3 spans 16 amino acids. Germline V gene lookup returns CDR1 MDHEN and CDR2 SYDVKM. Deletions cut 3 bases from V and 0 bases from J, with 12 bases between. The CDR3 loop is CASSFLTPVSGNTIYF. The DNA of the CDR3 is TGTGCCAGCAGTTTTCTGACACCGGTCTCTGGAAACACCATATATTTT.

This clonotype has only a few counts. The chain employs TRBV20-1 and TRBJ2-1; tentatively, D is TRBD1 or TRBD2 (5 bases each). The CDR3 covers 15 residues. Germline CDR1 DFQATT, CDR2 SNEGSKA (reference sequence). V was shortened by 5 bases and J by 4 bases, with 18 bases between the two germline ends. CDR3 nucleotides: TGCAGTGCTGCCCGGCGGATCGGGGCGTACAATGAGCAGTTCTTC. This codes for CSAARRIGAYNEQFF.

This clonotype has just a few counts. The rearrangement links TRBV28 to TRBJ2-6, with TRBD1 matching 7 bases. The CDR3 spans 17 residues. Germline V gene sequence: CDR1 MDHEN, CDR2 SYDVKM. V lost 5 bases and J lost 0; bases outside the gene matches: 7. The CDR3, as DNA: TGTGCCAGCAGTCTCGACAGGGCCGTCTCTGGGGCCAACGTCCTGACTTTC. Translation: CASSLDRAVSGANVLTF.